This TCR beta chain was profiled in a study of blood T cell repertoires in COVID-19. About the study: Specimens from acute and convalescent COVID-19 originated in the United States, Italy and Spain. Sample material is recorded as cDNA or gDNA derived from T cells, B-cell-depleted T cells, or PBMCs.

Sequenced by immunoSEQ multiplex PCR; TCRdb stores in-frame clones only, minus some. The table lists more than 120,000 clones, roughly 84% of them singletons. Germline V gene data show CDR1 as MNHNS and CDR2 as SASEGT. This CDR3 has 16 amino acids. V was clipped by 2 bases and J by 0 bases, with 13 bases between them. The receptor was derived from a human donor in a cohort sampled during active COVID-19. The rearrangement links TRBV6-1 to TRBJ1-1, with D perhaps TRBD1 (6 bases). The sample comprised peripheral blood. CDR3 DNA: TGTGCCAGCAGTGAACCCCGGACAGTCATGAACACTGAAGCTTTCTTT. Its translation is CASSEPRTVMNTEAFF.